Shown below are 28 T cell receptor beta chains from a single sample sequenced in a study of CD8 T cells in Susac syndrome. RNA amounts of 0.5 to 1 ug underwent reverse transcription with random hexamers. TCRdb processed the immunoSEQ multiplex PCR reads anew with MiXCR; each CDR3 protein has one entry. This sample has approximately 170,000 distinct CDR3 sequences; over 85% occur once, and the top ten carry approximately 0.14%. Sequencing used CD4+ T cells from PBMCs. The receptors here all came from a human donor in good health.

The V gene is TRBV4-1, the J gene TRBJ1-2, with D unclear. Trimming left V 0 bases short and J 8 bases short, with 19 bases between. Germline V gene data show CDR1 as MGHRA and CDR2 as YSYEKL. This CDR3 has 16 amino acids. DNA for the CDR3: TGCGCCAGCAGCCAAGAGTTGACGAGGGTCCTCCCGGGCTACACCTTC. It encodes CASSQELTRVLPGYTF.

This chain links TRBV7-2 with TRBJ2-1, with 11 bases identical to TRBD2. After removal of 1 base from V and 12 bases from J, the junction contained 8 bases not matched to a gene. Germline CDR1 and CDR2: SGHTA and FQGNSA. The CDR3 has 15 residues. The CDR3 sequence: CASSLVIWLAGGQFF. The CDR3 DNA reads TGTGCCAGCAGCTTAGTCATCTGGCTAGCGGGGGGGCAGTTCTTC.

The chain carries TRBV29-1 and TRBJ2-1, with 8 bases aligning to TRBD1. Germline V gene sequence: CDR1 SQVTM, CDR2 ANQGSEA. This CDR3 contains 14 residues. The V segment lost 5 bases and the J segment 16 bases; nucleotides outside the gene matches: 19. The CDR3 reads CSVSQGAPYNERFF. DNA for the CDR3: TGCAGCGTTTCGCAGGGGGCCCCCTACAATGAGCGTTTCTTC.

The table lists this clonotype with a count of one. The chain joins TRBV5-1 to TRBJ1-1; D is unclear. The ends were cut back, 2 bases at V and 1 base at J, with 9 bases in the middle. Germline V CDR1 and CDR2: SGHRS, YFSETQ. The CDR3 is 14 amino acids. CDR3 region: CASSFWLGNTEAFF. Written as DNA, the CDR3 is TGCGCCAGCAGCTTTTGGCTGGGGAACACTGAAGCTTTCTTT. Full variable domain (missing parts from reference TRBV5-1 and TRBJ1-1): KAGVTQTPRYLIKTRGQQVTLSCSPISGHRSVSWYQQTPGQGLQFLFEYFSETQRNKGNFPGRFSGRQFSNSRSEMNVSTLELGDSALYLCASSFWLGNTEAFFGQGTRLTVV.

The chain is built from TRBV6-5 and TRBJ1-1; tentatively, D is TRBD1 (5 bases). CDR1 and CDR2 (germline): MNHEY, SVGAGI. This CDR3 has 11 amino acids. V was pared by 2 bases and J by 9 bases, with 7 bases between. In nucleotides, the CDR3 is TGTGCCAGCAGTTACCAGGGTAAAGCTTTCTTT. Protein: CASSYQGKAFF.

This clonotype was detected a few times. The chain joins TRBV5-1 to TRBJ1-6; D is undetermined. With 0 bases removed from V and 9 bases from J, the gap between germline ends came to 10 bases. This CDR3 has 14 residues. Germline V gene sequence: CDR1 SGHRS, CDR2 YFSETQ. The CDR3 DNA reads TGCGCCAGCAGCTTGGGCCAGGAGCGTTCACCCCTCCACTTT. Protein product: CASSLGQERSPLHF.

The chain is built from TRBV15 and TRBJ2-7; the D is unclear. The CDR3 extends over 15 amino acids. Trimming took off 0 bases at V and 5 bases at J, with 14 bases between the two ends. Per the germline V gene, CDR1 is LNHNV and CDR2 is YYDKDF (reference sequence). DNA for the CDR3: TGTGCCACCAGCAGAGACCTCCTCTCTGGCCACGAGCAGTACTTC. Its translation: CATSRDLLSGHEQYF.

V usage is TRBV7-9 and J usage is TRBJ1-3; D is uncertain. Germline values: CDR1 SEHNR, CDR2 FQNEAQ (reference sequence). V lost 4 bases and J 0 bases, leaving 13 bases between the germline ends. This CDR3 spans 16 amino acids. The CDR3 protein is CASSSLGMSSGNTIYF. The CDR3 nucleotides are TGTGCCAGCAGCTCCCTCGGGATGAGCTCTGGAAACACCATATATTTT.

The gene calls are TRBV27 and TRBJ2-7; 14 bases agree with TRBD2. This CDR3 spans 16 amino acids. CDR1 MNHEY and CDR2 SMNVEV come from the germline V gene (reference sequence). V trimming: 6 bases; J trimming: 3 bases; junction bases outside the gene matches: 7. Written as DNA, the CDR3 is TGTGCCAGCAGGAGACTAGCGGGGGGGGAAATCTACGAGCAGTACTTC. Translation: CASRRLAGGEIYEQYF.

The chain recombines TRBV28 with TRBJ2-3; TRBD2 aligns across 8 bases. V lost 9 bases to trimming and J lost 4 bases; unmatched junction nucleotides: 6. The CDR3 is made up of 13 amino acids. Germline CDR1 is MDHEN and CDR2 is SYDVKM. The CDR3 DNA reads TGTGCCAGTCAGACTAGCGTTCCAGATACGCAGTATTTT. Its protein product is CASQTSVPDTQYF.

As DNA, the CDR3 is TGTGCCAGCAGCCAAGTGCCTAGCGGGGGGGAAGAGACCCAGTACTTC. Translated, it gives CASSQVPSGGEETQYF. This rearrangement joins TRBV3-1 to TRBJ2-5; 12 nucleotides match TRBD2. The V segment lost 1 base and the J segment 3 bases; nucleotides outside the gene matches: 3. The CDR3 has 16 amino acids. Per germline, CDR1 LGHDT and CDR2 YNNKEL (reference sequence).

The rearrangement joins TRBV6-1 to TRBJ2-7; 7 bases agree with TRBD1. The CDR3 totals 14 residues. V was pared by 6 bases and J by 0 bases, with 5 bases of the junction left unmatched. Germline lookup yields CDR1 MNHNS and CDR2 SASEGT. CDR3 region: CASRKGQISYEQYF. CDR3 bases: TGTGCCAGCAGAAAGGGACAGATCTCCTACGAGCAGTACTTC.

V and J are TRBV6-5 and TRBJ1-1, with D perhaps matching TRBD1 (6 bases). V was cut by 5 bases and J by 0 bases, with 10 bases left in between. Germline CDR1 is MNHEY and CDR2 is SVGAGI. The CDR3 contains 14 residues. The CDR3 nucleotides are TGTGCCAGCAGTCGTGGACAGCTGAACACTGAAGCTTTCTTT. Translation gives CASSRGQLNTEAFF.

With respect to this clonotype: At one boundary the junction diverges from the germline segment, which might be a read error. CDR3 sequence reads: CSVGTAMNTEVFF. As DNA, the CDR3 is TGCAGCGTTGGGACAGCCATGAACACTGAAGTTTTCTTT. The J gene is TRBJ1-1, the V gene TRBV29-1; D perhaps matches TRBD1 (6 bases). This CDR3 comprises 13 residues. Germline V CDR1 and CDR2: SQVTM, ANQGSEA.

This clonotype was seen only a few times. The chain combines TRBV5-4 with TRBJ2-7, with D perhaps assigned TRBD1 or TRBD2 (6 bases each). The CDR3 runs to 14 residues. V was cut by 4 bases and J by 4 bases, with 15 bases left in between. Germline V gene data show CDR1 as SGHNT and CDR2 as YYREEE (reference sequence). CDR3 sequence reads: CASSVGGTRYEQYF. The CDR3, as DNA: TGTGCCAGCAGCGTTGGAGGGACACGATACGAGCAGTACTTC.

The chain uses TRBV25-1 and TRBJ2-3, with D possibly TRBD1 on 6 matching bases. Trimming took 6 bases from V and 3 from J, leaving 22 bases between them. This CDR3 is built from 17 residues. Germline loops: CDR1 MGHDK, CDR2 SYGVNS. The CDR3 DNA sequence: TGTGCCAGCAGCCCTGGGGGCAGGTCGGTGAGGACAGATACGCAGTATTTT. This sequence encodes CASSPGGRSVRTDTQYF.

V usage is TRBV30 and J usage is TRBJ1-5; a possible D gene is TRBD1 (5 bases). Germline assignment: CDR1 GTSNPN and CDR2 SVGIG (reference sequence). There are 14 residues in the CDR3. The V gene lost 3 bases and the J gene lost 1 base, with 10 bases spanning the gap. CDR3 in amino acids: CAWSRDTSNQPQHF. The CDR3, as DNA: TGTGCCTGGAGCAGGGATACGAGCAATCAGCCCCAGCATTTT.

The V call is TRBV29-1, the J call TRBJ1-4; D possibly corresponds to TRBD1 (6 bases). The CDR3 is 13 amino acids. Germline V gives CDR1 SQVTM, CDR2 ANQGSEA. V was pared by 1 base and J by 7 bases, with 10 bases between. This chain's CDR3 is CSVEGRGGEKLFF. CDR3 coding DNA: TGCAGCGTTGAAGGCAGGGGAGGTGAAAAACTGTTTTTT.

V gene TRBV20-1 combines with J gene TRBJ1-5, with 9 bases aligning to TRBD1. From germline, CDR1 is DFQATT and CDR2 SNEGSKA (reference sequence). V gave up 4 bases and J gave up 3 bases; unmatched junction bases: 7. This CDR3 has 15 amino acids. CDR3 sequence reads: CSAISGTGINQPQHF. In nucleotides, the CDR3 is TGCAGTGCTATTTCCGGGACAGGGATCAATCAGCCCCAGCATTTT.

The gene calls are TRBV6-2 or TRBV6-3 and TRBJ2-7; D not resolved. Germline-derived CDR1 and CDR2 are MNHEY and SVGEGT. The V and J ends lost 7 bases and 0 bases respectively, with 16 bases between them. The CDR3 extends over 15 amino acids. CDR3 protein: CASTPLRSSSYEQYF. The CDR3 region has the DNA TGTGCCAGCACTCCCCTGCGGTCGAGCTCCTACGAGCAGTACTTC.

This chain connects TRBV29-1 to TRBJ2-3, with 13 bases fitting TRBD2. The V gene's germline CDR1 is SQVTM and CDR2 ANQGSEA. With 8 bases clipped from V and 2 bases from J, the junction kept 1 base outside the gene matches. The CDR3 is 13 amino acids. CDR3 amino acids: CSTSGGVTDTQYF. For the CDR3, the DNA is TGCAGCACTAGCGGGGGGGTCACAGATACGCAGTATTTT.

The chain uses TRBV2 and TRBJ2-5; D gene ambiguous. Per the germline V gene, CDR1 is SNHLY and CDR2 is FYNNEI. Trimming cost V 6 bases and J 4 bases, with 18 bases left between them. The CDR3 spans 15 residues. As DNA, the CDR3 is TGTGCCAGCAGCCCGGACCTCCTAGGTCCAGAGACCCAGTACTTC. Encoded protein: CASSPDLLGPETQYF.

This clonotype was picked up one time. The chain links TRBV29-1 to TRBJ2-5; D may be TRBD2 (5 bases). Trimming cost V 0 bases and J 2 bases, with 10 bases left between them. The germline gives CDR1 SQVTM, CDR2 ANQGSEA. The CDR3 length is 14 residues. The CDR3 nucleotides are TGCAGCGTTGAAGATGAGGGCCCGCAAGAGACCCAGTACTTC. This gives the protein CSVEDEGPQETQYF.

With regard to this clonotype: The junction departs from germline at one end; a sequencing error may be responsible. The chain recombines TRBV14 with TRBJ1-4; weak D call: TRBD1 (5 bases). Germline CDR1 reads SGHDN; CDR2 reads FVKESK. The CDR3 is 13 amino acids. The CDR3 DNA reads as TGTGCCAGCAGTCGACTCGGGACCGAAACACTGTTTTTT. The encoded protein is CASSRLGTETLFF.

The CDR3: CASSRGQLVSYGYTF. In DNA form, the CDR3 reads TGTGCCAGCAGCCGAGGACAGCTCGTAAGCTATGGCTACACCTTC. V and J are TRBV7-9 and TRBJ1-2; D perhaps matches TRBD1 (6 bases). The CDR3 contains 15 residues. V lost 5 bases and J lost 4, with 17 bases in between. Germline V gene sequence: CDR1 SEHNR, CDR2 FQNEAQ (reference sequence).

This clonotype was seen a single time. The chain is built from TRBV3-1 and TRBJ2-3; TRBD2 aligns across 10 bases. The CDR3 length is 15 residues. V lost 6 bases and J lost 2; bases outside the gene matches: 5. Germline V gene sequence: CDR1 LGHDT, CDR2 YNNKEL (reference sequence). The chain's CDR3 is CASSTGTSDTDTQYF. The DNA for the CDR3 is TGTGCCAGCAGTACCGGGACTAGCGACACAGATACGCAGTATTTT.

In its sample, this clonotype was seen once. This sequence joins TRBV12-3 or TRBV12-4 and TRBJ2-7; 7 bases map to TRBD1. The CDR3 has 12 amino acids. The trim removed 10 bases at V and 1 base at J, leaving 4 bases unmatched. The CDR3 loop reads CATRDRSYEQYF. The CDR3 DNA is TGTGCCACCCGGGACAGATCCTACGAGCAGTACTTC.

The chain uses TRBV6-2 or TRBV6-3 and TRBJ2-2, with D hard to call. CDR1 is MNHEY, CDR2 SVGEGT, per germline. The CDR3 has 15 amino acids. The V end lost 2 bases, the J end lost 5 bases, and 12 bases lay between the germline ends. The CDR3 is CASSYTSERTGELFF. The CDR3 DNA is TGTGCCAGCAGTTACACCTCCGAACGTACCGGGGAGCTGTTTTTT.